Sequencing of this T cell receptor beta chain was carried out in a study of cytomegalovirus exposure and HLA in healthy donors. The study ran its PCR with 60 Vbeta and 13 Jbeta primers. Measured with immunoSEQ multiplex PCR; TCRdb has only the in-frame clones, and not every one. The data hold around 90,000 clones, with approximately 64% observed a single time. The CDR3 contains 11 residues. From germline, CDR1 is MNHEY and CDR2 SMNVEV (reference sequence). Deletions cut 0 bases from V and 13 bases from J, with 7 bases between. Study-wide points: Specificity for CMV antigens was confirmed in vitro for a few of the CMV-associated chains. A later analysis found common viral pathogens apparently linked to several of the most significant clusters. Cytomegalovirus-associated TCR beta chains were listed, numbering 164.

Concerning this clone: As yet, its antigen is unknown.

The clonotype comes from a woman aged 45-60 years in good health and CMV-seropositive. The sample taken for sequencing was PBMCs. The V call is TRBV27, the J call TRBJ2-1, with no clear D. The CDR3 DNA reads TGTGCCAGCAGTTTATCGGGTAGCCAGTTCTTC. Its protein is CASSLSGSQFF.